This T cell receptor (beta chain) came from a study of cytomegalovirus exposure and HLA in healthy donors. Findings and caveats of the study: It was fewer than 200 TCR beta chains that were listed as cytomegalovirus-associated. According to a later analysis, donors in an Asian-associated ancestry cluster reportedly had fewer N-insertions than the approximately 730-donor mean. What a later analysis showed was that several of the most significant clusters appeared linked to common viral pathogens.

Primers for the PCR totalled 60 Vbeta and 13 Jbeta. Here immunoSEQ multiplex PCR was the method, and the copy in TCRdb shows in-frame clones only, minus some. The sample records 150,000 or so clones, more than 60% being singletons. Points on this clone: Its antigen is still unknown.

V was clipped by 7 bases and J by 8 bases, with 8 bases between them. The CDR3 consists of 10 residues. From germline, CDR1 is GTSNPN and CDR2 SVGIG (reference sequence). Sequencing input: PBMCs. This sequence was found in a woman in her 40s in good health and CMV-seronegative. The V call is TRBV30, the J call TRBJ1-4; D is undetermined. The CDR3 loop reads CALHQEKLFF. The CDR3 DNA follows: TGTGCCTTACATCAGGAAAAACTGTTTTTT. Using reference TRBV30 and TRBJ1-4 for the parts outside the CDR3, the full variable domain is SQTIHQWPATLVQPVGSPLSLECTVEGTSNPNLYWYRQAAGRGLQLLFYSVGIGQISSEVPQNLSASRPQDRQFILSSKKLLLSDSGFYLCALHQEKLFFGSGTQLSVL.